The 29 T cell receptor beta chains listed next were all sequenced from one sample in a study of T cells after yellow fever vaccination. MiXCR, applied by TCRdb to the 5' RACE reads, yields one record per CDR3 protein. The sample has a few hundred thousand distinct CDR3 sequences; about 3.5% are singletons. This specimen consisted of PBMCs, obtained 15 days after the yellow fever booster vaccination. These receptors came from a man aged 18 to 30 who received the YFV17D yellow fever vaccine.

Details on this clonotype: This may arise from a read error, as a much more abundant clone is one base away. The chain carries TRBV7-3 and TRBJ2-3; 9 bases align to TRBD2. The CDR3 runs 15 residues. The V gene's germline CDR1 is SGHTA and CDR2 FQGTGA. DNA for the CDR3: TGTGCCAGCAGCTTAAGCGGGGGGGACACAGGTACGCAGTATTTT. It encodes CASSLSGGDTGTQYF.

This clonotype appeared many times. The CDR3 DNA sequence: TGCGCCAGCAGCTTGGACATTGGGGGAGGCTACACCTTC. This sequence encodes CASSLDIGGGYTF. The chain employs TRBV5-1 and TRBJ1-2; a possible D gene is TRBD1 (5 bases). V gave up 0 bases and J gave up 8 bases, with 11 bases separating them. There are 13 residues in the CDR3. Germline V gene lookup returns CDR1 SGHRS and CDR2 YFSETQ.

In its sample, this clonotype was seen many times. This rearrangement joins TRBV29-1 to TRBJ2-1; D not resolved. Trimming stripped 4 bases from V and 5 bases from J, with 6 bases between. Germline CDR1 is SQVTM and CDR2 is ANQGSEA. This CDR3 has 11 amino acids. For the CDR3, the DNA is TGCAGCGTTGGACCTGACAATGAGCAGTTCTTC. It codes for CSVGPDNEQFF.

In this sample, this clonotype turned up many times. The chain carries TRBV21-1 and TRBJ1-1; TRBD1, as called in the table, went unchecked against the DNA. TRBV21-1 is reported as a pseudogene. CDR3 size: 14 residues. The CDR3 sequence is CASSKVGRDTEAFF. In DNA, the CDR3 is TGTGCCAGCAGCAAAGTAGGCAGGGACACTGAAGCTTTCTTT.

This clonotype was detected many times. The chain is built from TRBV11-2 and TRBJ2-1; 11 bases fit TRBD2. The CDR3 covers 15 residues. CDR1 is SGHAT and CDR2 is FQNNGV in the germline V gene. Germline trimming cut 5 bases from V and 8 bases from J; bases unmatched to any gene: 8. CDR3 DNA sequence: TGTGCCAGCAGCCGCATAGCGGGGGGGCTGGATGAGCAGTTCTTC. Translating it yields CASSRIAGGLDEQFF.

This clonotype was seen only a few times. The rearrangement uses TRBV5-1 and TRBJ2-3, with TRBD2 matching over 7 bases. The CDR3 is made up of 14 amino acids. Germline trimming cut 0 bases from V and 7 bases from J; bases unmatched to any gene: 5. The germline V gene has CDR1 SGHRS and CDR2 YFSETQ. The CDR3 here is CASSLGEGENTQYF. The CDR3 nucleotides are TGCGCCAGCAGCTTGGGGGAGGGTGAGAATACGCAGTATTTT.

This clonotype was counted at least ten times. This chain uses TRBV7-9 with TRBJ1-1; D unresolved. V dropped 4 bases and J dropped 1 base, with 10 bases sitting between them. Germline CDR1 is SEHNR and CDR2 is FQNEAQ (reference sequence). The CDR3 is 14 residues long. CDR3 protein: CASSSPKGNTEAFF. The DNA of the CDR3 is TGTGCCAGCAGCTCACCCAAGGGGAACACTGAAGCTTTCTTT. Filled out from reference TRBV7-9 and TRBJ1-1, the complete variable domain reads DTGVSQNPRHKITKRGQNVTFRCDPISEHNRLYWYRQTLGQGPEFLTYFQNEAQLEKSRLLSDRFSAERPKGSFSTLEIQRTEQGDSAMYLCASSSPKGNTEAFFGQGTRLTVV.

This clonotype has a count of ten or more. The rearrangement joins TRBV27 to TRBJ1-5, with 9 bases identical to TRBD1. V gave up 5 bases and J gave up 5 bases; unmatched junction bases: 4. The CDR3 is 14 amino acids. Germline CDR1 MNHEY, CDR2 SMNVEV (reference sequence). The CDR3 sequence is CASSRWTGDQPQHF. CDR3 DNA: TGTGCCAGCAGTAGATGGACAGGGGATCAGCCCCAGCATTTT.

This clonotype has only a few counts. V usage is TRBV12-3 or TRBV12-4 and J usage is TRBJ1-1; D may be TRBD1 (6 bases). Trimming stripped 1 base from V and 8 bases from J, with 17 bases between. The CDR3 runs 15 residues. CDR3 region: CASSLDGAGATEAFF. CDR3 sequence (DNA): TGTGCCAGCAGTTTAGACGGTGCAGGGGCTACGGAAGCTTTCTTT.

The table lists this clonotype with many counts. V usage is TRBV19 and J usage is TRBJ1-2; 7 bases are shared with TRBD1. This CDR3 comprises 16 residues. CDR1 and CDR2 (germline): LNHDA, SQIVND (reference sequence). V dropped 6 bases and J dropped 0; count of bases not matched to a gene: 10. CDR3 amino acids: CASSRGTAISNYGYTF. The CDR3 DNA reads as TGTGCCAGTAGCAGAGGGACAGCCATTTCTAACTATGGCTACACCTTC.

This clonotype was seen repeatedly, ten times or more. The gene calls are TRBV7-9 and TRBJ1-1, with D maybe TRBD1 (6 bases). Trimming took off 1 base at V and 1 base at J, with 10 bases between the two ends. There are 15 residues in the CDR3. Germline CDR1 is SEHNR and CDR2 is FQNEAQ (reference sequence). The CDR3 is CASSLGGLRNTEAFF. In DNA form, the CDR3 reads TGTGCCAGCAGCTTAGGGGGGCTGAGGAACACTGAAGCTTTCTTT.

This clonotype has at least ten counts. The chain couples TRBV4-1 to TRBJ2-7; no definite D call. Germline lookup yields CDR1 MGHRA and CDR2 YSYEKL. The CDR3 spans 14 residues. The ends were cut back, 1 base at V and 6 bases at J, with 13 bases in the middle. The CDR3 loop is CASSQGSSSVEQYF. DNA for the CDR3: TGCGCCAGCAGCCAAGGAAGTTCCAGCGTCGAGCAGTACTTC.

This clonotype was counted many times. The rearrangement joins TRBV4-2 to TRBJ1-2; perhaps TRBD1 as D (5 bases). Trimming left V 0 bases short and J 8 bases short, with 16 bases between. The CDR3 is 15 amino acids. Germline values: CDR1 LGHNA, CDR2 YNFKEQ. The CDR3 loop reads CASSQEREIGAGYTF. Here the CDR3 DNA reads TGTGCCAGCAGCCAAGAGCGGGAAATCGGGGCGGGCTACACCTTC.

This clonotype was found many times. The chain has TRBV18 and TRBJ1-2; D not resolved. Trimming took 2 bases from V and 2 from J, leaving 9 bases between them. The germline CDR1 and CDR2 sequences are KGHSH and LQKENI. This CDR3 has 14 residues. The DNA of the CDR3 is TGTGCCAGCTCACCAAGTATAGGGAACTATGGCTACACCTTC. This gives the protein CASSPSIGNYGYTF.

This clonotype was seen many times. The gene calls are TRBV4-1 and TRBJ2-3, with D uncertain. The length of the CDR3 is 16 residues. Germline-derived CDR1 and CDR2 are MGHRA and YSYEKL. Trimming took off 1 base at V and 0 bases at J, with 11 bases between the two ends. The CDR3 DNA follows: TGCGCCAGCAGCCAAGGCCTACTAAGGAGCACAGATACGCAGTATTTT. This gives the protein CASSQGLLRSTDTQYF.

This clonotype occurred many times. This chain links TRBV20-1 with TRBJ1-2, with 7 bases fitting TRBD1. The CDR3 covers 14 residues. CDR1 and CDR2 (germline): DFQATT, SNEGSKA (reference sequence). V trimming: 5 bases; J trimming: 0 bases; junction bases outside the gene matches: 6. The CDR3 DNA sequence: TGCAGTGCTGAGGGGGCCCGGGCTAACTATGGCTACACCTTC. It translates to CSAEGARANYGYTF.

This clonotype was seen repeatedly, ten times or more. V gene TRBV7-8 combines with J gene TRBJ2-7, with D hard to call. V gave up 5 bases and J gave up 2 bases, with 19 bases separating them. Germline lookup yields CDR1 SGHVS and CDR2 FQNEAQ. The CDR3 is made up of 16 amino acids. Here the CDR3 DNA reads TGTGCCAGCAGCCTCGGAGTGGTGGACGGAACCTACGAGCAGTACTTC. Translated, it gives CASSLGVVDGTYEQYF.

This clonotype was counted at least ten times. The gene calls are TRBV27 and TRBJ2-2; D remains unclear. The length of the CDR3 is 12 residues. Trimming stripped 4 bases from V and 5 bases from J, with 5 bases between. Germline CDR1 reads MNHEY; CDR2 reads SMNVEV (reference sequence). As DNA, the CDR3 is TGTGCCAGCAGTTGGATAACCGGGGAGCTGTTTTTT. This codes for CASSWITGELFF.

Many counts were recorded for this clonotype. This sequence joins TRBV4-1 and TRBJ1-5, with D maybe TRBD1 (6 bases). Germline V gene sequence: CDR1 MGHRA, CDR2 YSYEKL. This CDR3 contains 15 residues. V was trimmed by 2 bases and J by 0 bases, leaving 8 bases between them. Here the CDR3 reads CASSQRDISNQPQHF. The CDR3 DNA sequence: TGCGCCAGCAGCCAAAGGGACATTAGCAATCAGCCCCAGCATTTT.

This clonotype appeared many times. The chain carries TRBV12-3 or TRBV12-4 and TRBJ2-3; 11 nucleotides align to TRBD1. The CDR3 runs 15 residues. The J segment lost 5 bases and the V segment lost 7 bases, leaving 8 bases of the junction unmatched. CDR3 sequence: CASNLRTGGEDTQYF. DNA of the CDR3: TGTGCCAGCAACCTACGGACAGGGGGCGAAGATACGCAGTATTTT.

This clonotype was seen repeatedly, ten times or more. This chain's CDR3 is CASKPGRAAEAFF. The CDR3 nucleotides read TGTGCCAGCAAACCGGGGCGGGCGGCTGAAGCTTTCTTT. The chain joins TRBV6-6 to TRBJ1-1, with D possibly matching TRBD1 (5 bases). V lost 7 bases and J lost 6, with 15 bases in between. This CDR3 contains 13 residues. CDR1 is MNHNY, CDR2 SVGAGI, per germline (reference sequence).

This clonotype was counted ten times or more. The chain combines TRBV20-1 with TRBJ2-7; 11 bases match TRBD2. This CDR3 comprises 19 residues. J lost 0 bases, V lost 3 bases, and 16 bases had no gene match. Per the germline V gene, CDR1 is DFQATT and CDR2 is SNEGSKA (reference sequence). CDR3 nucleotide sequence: TGCAGTGCTAGGGGGGTTACTAGCGGGGGCCCCATAACCTCCTACGAGCAGTACGTC. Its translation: CSARGVTSGGPITSYEQYV.

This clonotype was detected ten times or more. CDR3 loop: CASSSYPGRPSGANVLTF. The CDR3 DNA follows: TGCGCCAGCAGCTCCTACCCGGGACGTCCGTCTGGGGCCAACGTCCTGACTTTC. This chain links TRBV5-1 with TRBJ2-6; D may correspond to TRBD1 or TRBD2 (5 bases each). Trimming took off 3 bases at V and 1 base at J, with 17 bases between the two ends. From germline, CDR1 is SGHRS and CDR2 YFSETQ. The CDR3 is made up of 18 amino acids. Looking up the rest from reference TRBV5-1 and TRBJ2-6 gives the full variable domain: KAGVTQTPRYLIKTRGQQVTLSCSPISGHRSVSWYQQTPGQGLQFLFEYFSETQRNKGNFPGRFSGRQFSNSRSEMNVSTLELGDSALYLCASSSYPGRPSGANVLTFGAGSRLTVL.

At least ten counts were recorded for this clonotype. The CDR3 region has the DNA TGTGCCAGCAGCCTTGGACAGGGTGGCTACACCTTC. Residues: CASSLGQGGYTF. V gene TRBV12-3 or TRBV12-4 combines with J gene TRBJ1-2; TRBD1 matches 8 bases. This CDR3 is built from 12 residues. V lost 6 bases to trimming and J lost 7 bases; unmatched junction nucleotides: 4.

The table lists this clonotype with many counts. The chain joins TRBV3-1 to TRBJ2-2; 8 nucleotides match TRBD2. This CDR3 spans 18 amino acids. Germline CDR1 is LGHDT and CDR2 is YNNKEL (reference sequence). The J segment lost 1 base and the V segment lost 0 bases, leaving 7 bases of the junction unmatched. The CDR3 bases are TGTGCCAGCAGCCAAGAAACGTGGCTAGCGGGGAACACCGGGGAGCTGTTTTTT. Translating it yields CASSQETWLAGNTGELFF.

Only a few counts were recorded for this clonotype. The CDR3 nucleotides read TGTGCCAGCAGTCTGACTAGCGCGCGGCAAGATACGCAGTATTTT. This translates into CASSLTSARQDTQYF. The chain joins TRBV27 to TRBJ2-3; 8 nucleotides line up with TRBD2. Trimming cost V 5 bases and J 5 bases; bases outside gene matches: 9. There are 15 residues in the CDR3. In germline, CDR1 is MNHEY, CDR2 SMNVEV (reference sequence).

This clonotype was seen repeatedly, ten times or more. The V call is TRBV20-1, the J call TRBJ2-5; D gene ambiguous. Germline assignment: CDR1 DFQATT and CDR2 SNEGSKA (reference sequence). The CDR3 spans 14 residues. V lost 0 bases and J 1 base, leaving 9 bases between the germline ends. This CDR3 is CSARDSRIQETQYF. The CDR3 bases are TGCAGTGCTAGAGATAGTAGGATCCAAGAGACCCAGTACTTC.

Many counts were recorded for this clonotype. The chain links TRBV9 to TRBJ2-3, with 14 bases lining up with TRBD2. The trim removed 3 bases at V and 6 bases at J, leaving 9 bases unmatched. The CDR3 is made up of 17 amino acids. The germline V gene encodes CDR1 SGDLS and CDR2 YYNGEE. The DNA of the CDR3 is TGTGCCAGCAGCGGAACCGGACTAGCGGGGGGCGTGGATACGCAGTATTTT. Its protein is CASSGTGLAGGVDTQYF.

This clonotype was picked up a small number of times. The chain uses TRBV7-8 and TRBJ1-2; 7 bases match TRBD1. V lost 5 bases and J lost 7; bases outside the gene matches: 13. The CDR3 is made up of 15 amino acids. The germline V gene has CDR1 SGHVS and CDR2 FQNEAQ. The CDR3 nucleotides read TGTGCCAGCAGCCCCGTGGGACAGTATCTAGGTGGCTACACCTTC. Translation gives CASSPVGQYLGGYTF.